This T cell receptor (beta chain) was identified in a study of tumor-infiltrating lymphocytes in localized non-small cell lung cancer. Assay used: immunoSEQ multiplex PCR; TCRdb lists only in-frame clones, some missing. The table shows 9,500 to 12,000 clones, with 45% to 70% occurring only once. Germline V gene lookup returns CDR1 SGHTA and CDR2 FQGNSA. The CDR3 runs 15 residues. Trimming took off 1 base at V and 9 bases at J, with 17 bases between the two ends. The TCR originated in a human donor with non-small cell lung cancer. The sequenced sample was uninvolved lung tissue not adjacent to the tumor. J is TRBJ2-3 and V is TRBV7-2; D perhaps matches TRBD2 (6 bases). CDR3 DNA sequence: TGTGCCAGCAGCTTAGAGGGCGGGGCCCGAGTAACGCAGTATTTT. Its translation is CASSLEGGARVTQYF.